These 16 T cell receptor beta chains originate from one sample sequenced in a study of identical twins. MiXCR, run by TCRdb on the 5' RACE reads, gives a single entry per CDR3 protein. The data contain 550,000 to 800,000 distinct CDR3 sequences, less than 9% of them singletons. These same data were also listed under a study on yellow fever vaccine responses in identical twins.

The sample taken for sequencing was PBMCs. These receptors were collected from a woman under 30 in good health.

The chain uses TRBV28 and TRBJ1-6; D is unclear. V was trimmed by 10 bases and J by 0 bases, leaving 13 bases between them. From germline, CDR1 is MDHEN and CDR2 SYDVKM. The CDR3 sequence is 15 residues long. This CDR3 reads CATQPQSSYNSPLHF. The CDR3 DNA reads as TGTGCCACCCAGCCCCAGAGCTCCTATAATTCACCCCTCCACTTT.

This clonotype was seen a few times. The V gene is TRBV20-1, the J gene TRBJ1-1; D gene unclear. The CDR3 has 13 amino acids. Germline V CDR1 and CDR2: DFQATT, SNEGSKA (reference sequence). V lost 5 bases and J 2 bases, leaving 12 bases between the germline ends. This CDR3 is CSAHGISNTEAFF. For the CDR3, the DNA is TGCAGTGCTCACGGAATAAGCAACACTGAAGCTTTCTTT.

This clonotype was detected only a few times. V gene TRBV7-9 combines with J gene TRBJ1-2; D ambiguous. CDR1 and CDR2 (germline): SEHNR, FQNEAQ (reference sequence). Between the trimmed V and J ends, which lost 4 bases and 1 base, there was a span of 16 bases. This CDR3 comprises 16 residues. CDR3 sequence (DNA): TGTGCCAGCAGCTATCGGGAACAGATCCTTAACTATGGCTACACCTTC. This sequence encodes CASSYREQILNYGYTF. The full variable domain, rest sourced from reference TRBV7-9 and TRBJ1-2, is DTGVSQNPRHKITKRGQNVTFRCDPISEHNRLYWYRQTLGQGPEFLTYFQNEAQLEKSRLLSDRFSAERPKGSFSTLEIQRTEQGDSAMYLCASSYREQILNYGYTFGSGTRLTVV.

This clonotype was recorded at least ten times. The V call is TRBV10-3, the J call TRBJ2-7, with TRBD2 matching over 11 bases. CDR1 is ENHRY, CDR2 SYGVKD, per germline. J gave up 9 bases and V 3 bases, and 7 bases lay outside the gene matches. The CDR3 has 14 amino acids. The CDR3 loop reads CAISEVGLAGGQYF. The CDR3 region has the DNA TGTGCCATCAGTGAAGTAGGACTAGCGGGCGGGCAGTACTTC.

The chain uses TRBV29-1 and TRBJ2-1; TRBD2 matches at 11 bases. This CDR3 region has 17 residues. V lost 5 bases, J lost 0 bases, and 9 bases stayed unmatched. Germline V CDR1 and CDR2: SQVTM, ANQGSEA. The CDR3 coding sequence is TGCAGCGTTACAGGACTAGCGGGCACCTCCTCCTACAATGAGCAGTTCTTC. Protein: CSVTGLAGTSSYNEQFF.

The chain uses TRBV4-1 and TRBJ1-4, with 9 bases identical to TRBD1. The length of the CDR3 is 19 residues. Losses at the gene ends were 3 bases for V and 0 bases for J; bases not matched to a gene: 11. Germline V gene data show CDR1 as MGHRA and CDR2 as YSYEKL. CDR3 protein: CASSQIIPGQGSTNEKLFF. CDR3 DNA: TGCGCCAGCAGCCAGATCATCCCGGGACAGGGTTCAACTAATGAAAAACTGTTTTTT.

The J gene is TRBJ2-3, the V gene TRBV12-3 or TRBV12-4; 13 bases are shared with TRBD2. The CDR3 runs 20 residues. J gave up 4 bases and V 4 bases, and 17 bases lay outside the gene matches. The CDR3 bases are TGTGCCAGCAGTTCAACACTAGCGGGGGGGCTGAGTTTATCCCCAGATACGCAGTATTTT. Translation gives CASSSTLAGGLSLSPDTQYF.

The chain combines TRBV5-6 with TRBJ1-1, with D perhaps TRBD1 (5 bases). The CDR3 runs 14 residues. V shed 7 bases and J shed 1 base, with 14 bases lying between them. Germline V gene sequence: CDR1 SGHDT, CDR2 YYEEEE. CDR3 loop: CASANFRENTEAFF. The DNA for the CDR3 is TGTGCCAGCGCGAATTTCAGGGAGAACACTGAAGCTTTCTTT.

This clonotype was seen a few times. V is TRBV29-1 and J is TRBJ1-2; no reliable D call. V lost 4 bases to trimming and J lost 0 bases, with 12 bases between them. CDR1 and CDR2 from the germline V gene are SQVTM and ANQGSEA. CDR3 length: 14 amino acids. CDR3 nucleotide sequence: TGCAGCGTTGTCTTATTTGACTCTAACTATGGCTACACCTTC. Its protein is CSVVLFDSNYGYTF.

This clonotype was seen more than once but under ten times. The chain combines TRBV20-1 with TRBJ1-5, with D possibly TRBD1 on 5 matching bases. The CDR3 loop spans 14 amino acids. Trimming removed 7 bases at V and 2 bases at J, with 15 bases between. Per germline, CDR1 DFQATT and CDR2 SNEGSKA (reference sequence). DNA of the CDR3: TGCAGTGTCCAGGGCAAGGGACGCAATCAGCCCCAGCATTTT. It yields the protein CSVQGKGRNQPQHF.

This clonotype was observed a handful of times. The chain couples TRBV10-3 to TRBJ2-3, with 9 bases lining up with TRBD1. V was clipped by 10 bases and J by 4 bases; unmatched bases: 6. The CDR3 length is 13 residues. The germline V gene encodes CDR1 ENHRY and CDR2 SYGVKD. The CDR3 reads CATQGQGADTQYF. The CDR3 nucleotides read TGTGCCACCCAGGGACAGGGCGCAGATACGCAGTATTTT.

The rearrangement uses TRBV27 and TRBJ2-3, with 8 bases identical to TRBD2. Germline V gives CDR1 MNHEY, CDR2 SMNVEV (reference sequence). V shed 4 bases and J 3 bases; nucleotides not matched to a gene: 12. This CDR3 is built from 17 residues. This chain's CDR3 is CASSSYRGGMRTDTQYF. The CDR3 DNA follows: TGTGCCAGCAGTTCTTATCGCGGGGGGATGAGGACAGATACGCAGTATTTT.

The J gene is TRBJ1-2, the V gene TRBV20-1; TRBD1 matches 8 bases. The CDR3 has 13 residues. Per germline, CDR1 DFQATT and CDR2 SNEGSKA (reference sequence). V lost 5 bases to trimming and J lost 3 bases; unmatched junction nucleotides: 5. CDR3 loop: CSAGQGTDYGYTF. The CDR3 DNA reads TGCAGTGCTGGACAGGGAACGGACTATGGCTACACCTTC.

The J gene is TRBJ1-1, the V gene TRBV6-1, with D tentatively TRBD1 (5 bases). Trimming stripped 6 bases from V and 4 bases from J, with 27 bases between. Germline V lookup: CDR1 MNHNS, CDR2 SASEGT. CDR3 length: 18 residues. In DNA form, the CDR3 reads TGTGCCAGCAGCGCGGGAGGAACGAGGGGCAGGGTGAGCACTGAAGCTTTCTTT. This codes for CASSAGGTRGRVSTEAFF.

Here the CDR3 reads CASSQAASGRPGELFF. The CDR3 region has the DNA TGCGCCAGCAGCCAAGCGGCTAGCGGGAGGCCCGGGGAGCTGTTTTTT. V and J are TRBV4-1 and TRBJ2-2, with 11 bases lining up with TRBD2. J lost 6 bases, V lost 1 base, and 4 bases had no gene match. Germline V gives CDR1 MGHRA, CDR2 YSYEKL. The CDR3 is 16 amino acids.

This clonotype was counted ten times or more. The rearrangement links TRBV9 to TRBJ2-7, with a tentative D call TRBD2 (5 bases). CDR1 is SGDLS and CDR2 is YYNGEE in the germline V gene. V shed 0 bases and J shed 3 bases, with 16 bases lying between them. The CDR3 runs to 16 residues. CDR3: CASSVGPVGSVYEQYF. The CDR3 DNA reads TGTGCCAGCAGCGTAGGACCCGTCGGTAGCGTCTACGAGCAGTACTTC.